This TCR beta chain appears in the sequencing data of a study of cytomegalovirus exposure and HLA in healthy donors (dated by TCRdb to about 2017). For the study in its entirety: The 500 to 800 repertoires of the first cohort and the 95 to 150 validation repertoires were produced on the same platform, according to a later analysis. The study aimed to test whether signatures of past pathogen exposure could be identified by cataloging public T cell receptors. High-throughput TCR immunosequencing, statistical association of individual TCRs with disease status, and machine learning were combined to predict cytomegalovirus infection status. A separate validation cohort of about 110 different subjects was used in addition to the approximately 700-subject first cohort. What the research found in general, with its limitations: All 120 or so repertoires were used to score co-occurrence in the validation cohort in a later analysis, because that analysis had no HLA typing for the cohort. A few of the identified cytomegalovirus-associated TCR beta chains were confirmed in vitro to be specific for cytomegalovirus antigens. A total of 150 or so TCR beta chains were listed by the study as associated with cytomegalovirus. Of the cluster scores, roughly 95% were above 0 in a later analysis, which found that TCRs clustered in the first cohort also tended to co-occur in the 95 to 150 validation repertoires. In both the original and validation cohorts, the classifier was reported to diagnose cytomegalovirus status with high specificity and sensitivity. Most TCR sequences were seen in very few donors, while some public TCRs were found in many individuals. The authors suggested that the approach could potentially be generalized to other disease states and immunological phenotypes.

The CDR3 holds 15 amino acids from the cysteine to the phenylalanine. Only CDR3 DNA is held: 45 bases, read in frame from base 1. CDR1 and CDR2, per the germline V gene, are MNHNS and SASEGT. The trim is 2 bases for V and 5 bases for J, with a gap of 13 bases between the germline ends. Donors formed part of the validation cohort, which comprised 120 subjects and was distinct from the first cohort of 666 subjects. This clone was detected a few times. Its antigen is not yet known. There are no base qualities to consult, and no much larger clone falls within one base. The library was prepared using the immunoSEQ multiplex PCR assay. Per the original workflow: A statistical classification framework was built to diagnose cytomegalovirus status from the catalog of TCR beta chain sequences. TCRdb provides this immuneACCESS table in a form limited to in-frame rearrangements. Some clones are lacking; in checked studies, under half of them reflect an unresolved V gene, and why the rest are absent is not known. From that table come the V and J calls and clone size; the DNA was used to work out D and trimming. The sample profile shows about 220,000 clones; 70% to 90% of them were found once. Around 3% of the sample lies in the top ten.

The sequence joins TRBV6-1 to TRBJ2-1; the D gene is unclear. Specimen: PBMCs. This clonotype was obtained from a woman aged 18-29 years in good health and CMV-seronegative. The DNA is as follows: TGTGCCAGCAGTGAATTCGTGGGCCAGGACAATGAGCAGTTCTTC. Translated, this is CASSEFVGQDNEQFF.